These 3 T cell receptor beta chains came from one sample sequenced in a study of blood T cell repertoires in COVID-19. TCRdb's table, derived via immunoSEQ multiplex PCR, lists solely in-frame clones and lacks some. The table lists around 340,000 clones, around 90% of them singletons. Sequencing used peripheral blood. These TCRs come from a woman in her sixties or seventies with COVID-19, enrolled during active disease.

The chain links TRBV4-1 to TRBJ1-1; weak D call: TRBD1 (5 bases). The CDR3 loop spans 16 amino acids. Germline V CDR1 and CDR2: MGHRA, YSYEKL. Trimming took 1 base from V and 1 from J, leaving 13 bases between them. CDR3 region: CASSQVMGQQNTEAFF. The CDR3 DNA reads TGCGCCAGCAGCCAAGTAATGGGGCAGCAGAACACTGAAGCTTTCTTT.

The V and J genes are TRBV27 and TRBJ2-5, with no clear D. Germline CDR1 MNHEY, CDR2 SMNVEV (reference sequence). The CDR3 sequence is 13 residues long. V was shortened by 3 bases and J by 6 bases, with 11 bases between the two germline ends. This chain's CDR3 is CASSFHSGQTQYF. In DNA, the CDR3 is TGTGCCAGCAGTTTTCACAGTGGCCAGACCCAGTACTTC.

The chain's CDR3 is CASSWTTSGVGTDTQYF. The CDR3 DNA follows: TGCGCCAGCAGCTGGACGACTAGCGGGGTTGGCACAGATACGCAGTATTTT. V is TRBV5-1 and J is TRBJ2-3; 11 bases agree with TRBD2. Germline loops: CDR1 SGHRS, CDR2 YFSETQ. V lost 3 bases and J lost 1; bases outside the gene matches: 7. The CDR3 consists of 17 residues. The full variable domain, completed using reference TRBV5-1 and TRBJ2-3, is KAGVTQTPRYLIKTRGQQVTLSCSPISGHRSVSWYQQTPGQGLQFLFEYFSETQRNKGNFPGRFSGRQFSNSRSEMNVSTLELGDSALYLCASSWTTSGVGTDTQYFGPGTRLTVL.